This T cell receptor (beta chain) originates from a study of T cell responses to AZD1222 COVID-19 vaccine. For the study at large: Timing groups of about 4 and about 12 weeks for second doses were pooled. Findings and caveats of the study: Epitopes outside B.1.351 and B.1.1.7 mutated regions reportedly drew nearly half of spike TCRs. Once two AZD1222 doses were given, Spike-specific TCR breadth and depth went up.

Germline CDR1 and CDR2: SGHRS and YFSETQ. V lost 0 bases and J 4 bases, leaving 11 bases between the germline ends. The CDR3 consists of 15 residues. Worth noting for this clone: Antigen specificity is unknown.

Measured with immunoSEQ multiplex PCR; TCRdb has only the in-frame clones, and not every one. In the table there are around 170,000 clones, around 90% of which are singletons. The sample in question was peripheral blood, obtained on day 0 of AZD1222 vaccination. The clonotype was recovered from an adult in good health. This sequence joins TRBV5-1 and TRBJ1-3; TRBD1 is a possible D gene (5 bases). The CDR3 loop reads CASSLAQGGGNTIYF. The DNA of the CDR3 is TGCGCCAGCAGCTTGGCCCAGGGTGGAGGAAACACCATATATTTT. Based on the CDR3 plus reference TRBV5-1 and TRBJ1-3, the full variable domain is KAGVTQTPRYLIKTRGQQVTLSCSPISGHRSVSWYQQTPGQGLQFLFEYFSETQRNKGNFPGRFSGRQFSNSRSEMNVSTLELGDSALYLCASSLAQGGGNTIYFGEGSWLTVV.